This T cell receptor (beta chain) was documented in a study of CD8 T cells in Susac syndrome. The study's findings and limits: Only a relatively small number of individuals were included in the TCR sequencing and HLA analysis.

Regarding this clonotype: The antigen remains unidentified.

An input of roughly 0.5 to 1 ug of RNA was subjected to reverse transcription using random hexamers. An immunoSEQ multiplex PCR amplified TCR beta CDR3 over 54 Vbeta and 13 Jbeta. TCRdb redid the calling of the immunoSEQ multiplex PCR reads with MiXCR, one entry per CDR3 protein. The top ten clones hold around 0.12% of a sample with more than 100,000 distinct CDR3 sequences, 90% to 95% of them seen once. CD8+ and CD4+ T cells from blood underwent TCR beta sequencing. FACS was used to enrich TEMRA cells, whereas the CD8+ and CD4+ T cells were obtained by negative isolation. Germline V gene data show CDR1 as SNHLY and CDR2 as FYNNEI. J lost 6 bases, V lost 10 bases, and 15 bases had no gene match. The CDR3 contains 14 residues.

This TCR derives from a human donor in good health. V gene TRBV2 combines with J gene TRBJ2-7; TRBD1 aligns across 7 bases. The sequencing input was CD4+ T cells from PBMCs. The CDR3 bases are TGTGCCAACCAAGGGAAGAGGGGGCTGAGCGAGCAGTACTTC. Translating it yields CANQGKRGLSEQYF.